Following are 27 T cell receptor beta chains from one sample sequenced in a study of CD8+CD57+ T cells in acquired aplastic anemia. Selection for sequencing was limited to patients who had shown CD8+CD57+ cell expansion by flow cytometry. Profiling of TCR beta VDJ combinations and CDR3 sequences used genomic DNA as template. Each CDR3 protein is one row after TCRdb ran MiXCR on the reads. The sample holds roughly 150,000 distinct CDR3 sequences, about half seen once. Sample: sorted CD4+, CD8+, or CD8+CD57+ T cells (not recorded which) from PBMCs. The receptors were gathered from a human donor with aplastic anemia.

The chain joins TRBV7-2 to TRBJ2-7, with 7 nucleotides matching TRBD1. Germline V lookup: CDR1 SGHTA, CDR2 FQGNSA. V dropped 4 bases and J dropped 2; count of bases not matched to a gene: 5. The CDR3 totals 14 residues. The CDR3 is CASSSWTGPYEQYF. The CDR3 bases are TGTGCCAGCAGCTCATGGACAGGACCCTACGAGCAGTACTTC.

Only a few counts were recorded for this clonotype. The rearrangement links TRBV7-8 to TRBJ2-7; TRBD2 agrees at 8 bases. Germline values: CDR1 SGHVS, CDR2 FQNEAQ. With 3 bases clipped from V and 4 bases from J, the junction kept 14 bases outside the gene matches. CDR3 length: 17 amino acids. The CDR3 loop is CASSFPAGGSSEYEQYF. CDR3 in DNA: TGTGCCAGCAGCTTTCCCGCGGGGGGTTCCTCGGAATACGAGCAGTACTTC.

Note on this clonotype: Germline and junction disagree at one end, which may indicate a read error. The V call is TRBV10-3, the J call TRBJ1-2; tentatively, D is TRBD1 (6 bases). The CDR3 extends over 14 amino acids. Germline loops: CDR1 ENHRY, CDR2 SYGVKD. CDR3 amino acids: CASSYSTGAYGYTF. DNA for the CDR3: TGTGCCAGCAGTTACTCGACGGGGGCTTATGGCTACACCTTC.

This clonotype appeared once. The chain links TRBV10-1 to TRBJ2-2, with D unclear. Trimming took 3 bases from V and 0 from J, leaving 5 bases between them. The length of the CDR3 is 14 residues. Germline V CDR1 and CDR2: WNHNN, SYGVQD (reference sequence). The CDR3: CASSDKTNTGELFF. For the CDR3, the DNA is TGCGCCAGCAGTGACAAAACGAACACCGGGGAGCTGTTTTTT.

The rearrangement joins TRBV20-1 to TRBJ2-7; D possibly corresponds to TRBD2 (6 bases). Germline V gene lookup returns CDR1 DFQATT and CDR2 SNEGSKA (reference sequence). This CDR3 region has 14 residues. V was pared by 4 bases and J by 0 bases, with 13 bases between. The CDR3: CSAKETRLSYEQYF. In DNA form, the CDR3 reads TGCAGTGCTAAAGAGACTAGACTCTCCTACGAGCAGTACTTC.

Concerning this clonotype itself: This is likely a read error, given that the CDR3 carries no conserved phenylalanine or tryptophan at its end. This chain joins TRBV12-3 or TRBV12-4 and TRBJ2-5; no clear D gene. The germline V and J ends were trimmed by 6 bases and 7 bases, with 15 bases remaining between them. This CDR3 is built from 13 residues. Here the CDR3 DNA reads TGTGCCAGCAGCCGAGACGGTTACGGGACCCAGTACTCC. This sequence encodes CASSRDGYGTQYS.

The chain recombines TRBV15 with TRBJ1-2; D gene unclear. This CDR3 contains 14 residues. Deletions cut 2 bases from V and 3 bases from J, with 10 bases between. CDR1 LNHNV and CDR2 YYDKDF come from the germline V gene (reference sequence). In DNA form, the CDR3 reads TGTGCCACCAGCAGAAGTGCCTGGGACTATGGCTACACCTTC. It is translated as CATSRSAWDYGYTF.

CDR3 bases: TGTGCCAGCAGCCAAGGTAGCGGGGGGACCCCGAGGGATGAGCAGTTCTTC. This sequence encodes CASSQGSGGTPRDEQFF. The rearrangement joins TRBV2 to TRBJ2-1; 10 bases fit TRBD2. V gave up 6 bases and J gave up 8 bases; unmatched junction bases: 16. The CDR3 extends over 17 amino acids. The germline gives CDR1 SNHLY, CDR2 FYNNEI.

This clonotype was observed at least ten times. The chain is built from TRBV27 and TRBJ2-7; D could derive from TRBD1 or TRBD2 (5 bases each). Germline V CDR1 and CDR2: MNHEY, SMNVEV (reference sequence). The CDR3 consists of 15 residues. V was shortened by 6 bases and J by 0 bases, with 15 bases between the two germline ends. The CDR3 here is CASREGRMSSYEQYF. CDR3 bases: TGTGCCAGCAGAGAGGGACGGATGAGCTCCTACGAGCAGTACTTC.

For this clonotype: A junction end diverges from the germline sequence, so it may reflect a read error. The chain carries TRBV5-4 and TRBJ2-7; D is perhaps TRBD2 (5 bases). Germline loops: CDR1 SGHNT, CDR2 YYREEE (reference sequence). The CDR3 totals 14 residues. The CDR3 loop reads CASSSDGGAYERYF. The CDR3 DNA reads as TGTGCCAGCAGCTCCGACGGAGGAGCCTACGAGCGGTACTTC.

This clonotype was seen at least ten times. The V and J genes are TRBV11-3 and TRBJ2-2; D may be TRBD2 (6 bases). V was trimmed by 3 bases and J by 4 bases, leaving 9 bases between them. This CDR3 comprises 14 residues. Germline CDR1 and CDR2: SGHNT and YENEEA. The CDR3 spells CASSLFSGTGELFF. The CDR3, as DNA: TGTGCCAGCAGCTTGTTTAGCGGCACCGGGGAGCTGTTTTTT.

The chain is built from TRBV19 and TRBJ2-7, with D possibly being TRBD2 (5 bases). The CDR3 has 15 residues. In germline, CDR1 is LNHDA, CDR2 SQIVND (reference sequence). V lost 3 bases and J lost 2, with 14 bases in between. The DNA for the CDR3 is TGTGCCAGTAGTATGGGCGGAGAGGGAACCTACGAGCAGTACTTC. It specifies CASSMGGEGTYEQYF.

There are a few counts of this clonotype. The rearrangement links TRBV2 to TRBJ1-6, with D unresolved. V was shortened by 8 bases and J by 1 base, with 12 bases between the two germline ends. Germline loops: CDR1 SNHLY, CDR2 FYNNEI. This CDR3 is 15 amino acids long. CDR3 nucleotides: TGTGCCAGCGGACTGGGCGGTTCCTATAATTCACCCCTCCACTTT. Protein product: CASGLGGSYNSPLHF.

The chain combines TRBV19 with TRBJ1-4; 7 bases are a match to TRBD1. Germline V CDR1 and CDR2: LNHDA, SQIVND (reference sequence). Losses at the gene ends were 5 bases for V and 5 bases for J; bases not matched to a gene: 8. The CDR3 length is 15 residues. DNA for the CDR3: TGTGCCAGTAGTCCACGGACAGGAGAGAATGAAAAACTGTTTTTT. Protein: CASSPRTGENEKLFF.

Ten or more counts support this clonotype. The chain is built from TRBV5-4 and TRBJ2-5; tentative D call: TRBD2 (5 bases). Trimming left V 2 bases short and J 4 bases short, with 12 bases between. Looked up from germline, CDR1 is SGHNT and CDR2 is YYREEE (reference sequence). This CDR3 is 14 amino acids long. The CDR3 nucleotides are TGTGCCAGCAGCTTCACTAGGGCATCAGAGACCCAGTACTTC. Residues: CASSFTRASETQYF.

Comments on this clonotype: One end of the junction does not line up with germline, which may come from a read error. The rearrangement joins TRBV19 to TRBJ1-6; D ambiguous. The CDR3 totals 16 residues. The germline V gene encodes CDR1 LNHDA and CDR2 SQIVND (reference sequence). Here the CDR3 DNA reads TGCGCCGGTAGTATCAGGTCAAGCTCCTATAATTCACCCCTCCACTTT. Its translation: CAGSIRSSSYNSPLHF. The full variable domain, its missing parts supplied by reference TRBV19 and TRBJ1-6, is DGGITQSPKYLFRKEGQNVTLSCEQNLNHDAMYWYRQDPGQGLRLIYYSQIVNDFQKGDIAEGYSVSREKKESFPLTVTSAQKNPTAFYLCAGSIRSSSYNSPLHFGNGTRLTVT.

This clonotype showed up many times. The rearrangement uses TRBV4-3 and TRBJ2-1, with unresolved D. Germline CDR1 reads LGHNA; CDR2 reads YSLEER. Trimming took off 2 bases at V and 3 bases at J, with 8 bases between the two ends. CDR3 length: 14 residues. CDR3 DNA: TGCGCCAGCAGCCAAAAGAGAGACTACAATGAGCAGTTCTTC. Protein: CASSQKRDYNEQFF.

This clonotype was detected ten times or more. The rearrangement uses TRBV9 and TRBJ1-5; D call uncertain. This CDR3 is 14 amino acids long. CDR1 SGDLS and CDR2 YYNGEE come from the germline V gene. V lost 4 bases and J lost 9, with 17 bases in between. This CDR3 reads CASSPADRGGPQHF. CDR3 nucleotide sequence: TGTGCCAGCAGCCCAGCGGACCGTGGCGGGCCCCAGCATTTT.

This clonotype was recorded at least ten times. The genes are TRBV19 and TRBJ1-5, with D hard to call. Germline V gene lookup returns CDR1 LNHDA and CDR2 SQIVND (reference sequence). CDR3 length: 16 amino acids. Trimming cost V 7 bases and J 4 bases, with 20 bases left between them. CDR3: CASKTNPGKGNQPQHF. CDR3 nucleotides: TGTGCCAGTAAAACCAACCCGGGGAAGGGTAATCAGCCCCAGCATTTT.

This chain links TRBV30 with TRBJ2-1, with 8 bases that match TRBD2. The CDR3 is 13 residues long. In germline, CDR1 is GTSNPN, CDR2 SVGIG (reference sequence). Trimming cost V 6 bases and J 7 bases; bases outside gene matches: 8. CDR3 loop: CACPGPSGNEQFF. CDR3 nucleotide sequence: TGTGCCTGCCCGGGACCTAGCGGGAATGAGCAGTTCTTC.

This clonotype was seen only once. The rearrangement joins TRBV6-2 or TRBV6-3 to TRBJ1-2; D is perhaps TRBD1 (5 bases). Looked up from germline, CDR1 is MNHEY and CDR2 is SVGEGT. The CDR3 runs to 14 residues. V gave up 2 bases and J gave up 5 bases, with 12 bases separating them. The CDR3 nucleotides read TGTGCCAGCAGTTACGATCAGGGCTTATATGGCTACACCTTC. The encoded protein is CASSYDQGLYGYTF.

V usage is TRBV7-2 and J usage is TRBJ2-1; D may be TRBD1 (5 bases). The CDR3 is made up of 13 amino acids. Trimming removed 1 base from V and 4 bases from J, with 5 bases in between. Germline-derived CDR1 and CDR2 are SGHTA and FQGNSA. The CDR3 protein is CASSLGQYNEQFF. The CDR3 coding sequence is TGTGCCAGCAGCTTAGGACAGTACAATGAGCAGTTCTTC.

This clonotype was found many times. The rearrangement links TRBV29-1 to TRBJ2-3, with TRBD1 as a possible D gene (6 bases). Germline V gives CDR1 SQVTM, CDR2 ANQGSEA. V was pared by 4 bases and J by 6 bases, with 11 bases between. This CDR3 comprises 12 residues. The CDR3 loop reads CSVGPTGDTQYF. The CDR3 DNA follows: TGCAGCGTTGGGCCTACAGGGGATACGCAGTATTTT.

This chain links TRBV19 with TRBJ1-2, with TRBD1 matching 7 bases. Germline V gives CDR1 LNHDA, CDR2 SQIVND (reference sequence). CDR3 size: 15 residues. The junction had 9 bases not matched to a gene; V was cut back by 3 bases and J by 5 bases. CDR3 sequence reads: CASSIGTVARYGYTF. CDR3 coding DNA: TGTGCCAGTAGTATCGGGACAGTAGCTAGGTATGGCTACACCTTC.

This clonotype was picked up one time. The chain carries TRBV20-1 and TRBJ1-2; D gene unclear. The V and J ends lost 6 bases and 0 bases respectively, with 5 bases between them. This CDR3 is 11 amino acids long. Germline lookup yields CDR1 DFQATT and CDR2 SNEGSKA (reference sequence). DNA of the CDR3: TGCAGTGCAGGTGCTAACTATGGCTACACCTTC. The encoded protein is CSAGANYGYTF.

The CDR3 nucleotides read TGTGCCAGCAAGGCAGGGCCCTACGAGCAGTACTTC. This codes for CASKAGPYEQYF. This chain connects TRBV6-2 or TRBV6-3 to TRBJ2-7; weak D call: TRBD1 (5 bases). V lost 7 bases and J 2 bases, leaving 9 bases between the germline ends. This CDR3 is 12 amino acids long. Germline CDR1 and CDR2: MNHEY and SVGEGT.

The CDR3 reads CSVGAGAPDTQYF. CDR3 coding DNA: TGCAGCGTTGGAGCGGGAGCCCCAGATACGCAGTATTTT. The genes are TRBV29-1 and TRBJ2-3; 8 bases map to TRBD2. CDR1 is SQVTM, CDR2 ANQGSEA, per germline. The J segment lost 4 bases and the V segment lost 4 bases, leaving 4 bases of the junction unmatched. The CDR3 extends over 13 amino acids.